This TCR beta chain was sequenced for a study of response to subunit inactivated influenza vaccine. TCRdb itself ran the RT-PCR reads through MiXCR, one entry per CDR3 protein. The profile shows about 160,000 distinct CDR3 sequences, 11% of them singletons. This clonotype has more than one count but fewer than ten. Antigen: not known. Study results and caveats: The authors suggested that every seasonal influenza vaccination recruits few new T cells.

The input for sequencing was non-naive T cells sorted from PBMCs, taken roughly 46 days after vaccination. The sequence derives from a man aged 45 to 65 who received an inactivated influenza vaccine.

This CDR3 reads CASSYSPPSGTGGLYEQYF. The CDR3 DNA follows: TGTGCCAGCAGTTACTCTCCCCCATCCGGGACAGGGGGCCTGTACGAGCAGTACTTC. The chain couples TRBV6-5 to TRBJ2-7, with 12 bases fitting TRBD1. Germline-derived CDR1 and CDR2 are MNHEY and SVGAGI. The CDR3 extends over 19 amino acids. Unmatched junction bases numbered 13, after V lost 0 bases and J lost 4 bases.